This TCR beta chain originates from a study of shared clonotypes between healthy human individuals. Study findings and constraints: For naive CD4 cells, roughly 5.5% of clonotypes were shared across a handful of donors.

In replicate PCRs of sorted subsets, approximately 190 ng DNA, roughly 27,000 T cell genomes, was used. The data were produced by immunoSEQ multiplex PCR, yet TCRdb's version contains in-frame clones alone and is incomplete. This sample has roughly 1.5 million clones; 95% to 99% occur once, and the top ten carry less than 0.55%. The ends were cut back, 0 bases at V and 3 bases at J, with 12 bases in the middle. CDR3 size: 15 residues. The V gene's germline CDR1 is WNHNN and CDR2 SYGVQD (reference sequence). Splitting the CD4+ cells yielded a CD45RA+ naive subset and a CD45RA-negative memory subset. A note on this clone: Its antigen is unidentified.

Input material: naive CD4+ T cells sorted from blood. The subset: CD45RA+ positively selected. The sequence came from a man aged 25-45 years in good health. The rearrangement joins TRBV10-1 to TRBJ2-7; the D is unclear. CDR3 sequence reads: CASSESVGPIYEQYF. The CDR3 DNA reads as TGCGCCAGCAGTGAGTCTGTAGGGCCCATCTACGAGCAGTACTTC.